This T cell receptor (beta chain) was obtained from a study of control samples from healthy donors and cancer patients. TCRdb keeps only in-frame clones here, not all; method: immunoSEQ multiplex PCR. In the table there are around 120,000 clones, roughly nine tenths of which are singletons. Sequencing input: blood. The source is a woman younger than 30 in good health.

CDR3 residues: CASSVAGQGMNTEAFF. The CDR3 DNA sequence: TGTGCCAGCAGCGTAGCGGGACAGGGGATGAACACTGAAGCTTTCTTT. V gene TRBV9 combines with J gene TRBJ1-1; 10 bases agree with TRBD1. CDR1 and CDR2 (germline): SGDLS, YYNGEE. Unmatched junction bases numbered 2, after V lost 0 bases and J lost 0 bases. The CDR3 has 16 residues.